The 30 T cell receptor beta chains reported below all come from one sample, sequenced in a study of blood T cells in healthy people across ages. Combining a sample-barcoded 5' primer with a J-beta primer mix, a second PCR ran for roughly 6 to 12 cycles. TCRdb re-called the 5' RACE reads with MiXCR, one entry per CDR3 protein. Counted here are about 800,000 distinct CDR3 sequences, around 25% occurring once; the ten biggest clones make up 3% to 4.5%. The data also belong to a second study, concerning T cells of mothers and their children.

The specimen was blood. These TCRs come from a boy younger than 18 in good health.

The rearrangement links TRBV28 to TRBJ1-4; D is unresolved. The V gene's germline CDR1 is MDHEN and CDR2 SYDVKM. Trimming took 4 bases from V and 6 from J, leaving 15 bases between them. The CDR3 totals 15 residues. The CDR3 nucleotides are TGTGCCAGCAGTTCCCGAGGGTCTCGGGATGAAAAACTGTTTTTT. It translates to CASSSRGSRDEKLFF.

The CDR3 is CSGWAWDRVNNEQFF. For the CDR3, the DNA is TGCAGTGGGTGGGCCTGGGACAGGGTGAACAATGAGCAGTTCTTC. V gene TRBV20-1 combines with J gene TRBJ2-1; TRBD1 aligns across 9 bases. Germline lookup yields CDR1 DFQATT and CDR2 SNEGSKA (reference sequence). V lost 7 bases, J lost 5 bases, and 12 bases stayed unmatched. The CDR3 spans 15 residues.

This sequence joins TRBV4-3 and TRBJ2-7, with 8 bases matching TRBD1. This CDR3 has 16 residues. Losses at the gene ends were 0 bases for V and 3 bases for J; bases not matched to a gene: 7. Germline V lookup: CDR1 LGHNA, CDR2 YSLEER. The chain's CDR3 is CASSQDAAGGFYEQYF. Written as DNA, the CDR3 is TGCGCCAGCAGCCAAGATGCGGCAGGGGGCTTCTACGAGCAGTACTTC.

This clonotype was observed a few times. The CDR3 loop is CASKLALSGQPQHF. DNA of the CDR3: TGTGCCAGCAAACTAGCCTTAAGTGGTCAGCCCCAGCATTTT. The J gene is TRBJ1-5, the V gene TRBV12-3 or TRBV12-4; no definite D call. V lost 7 bases, J lost 6 bases, and 16 bases lay in between. This CDR3 has 14 amino acids.

This clonotype has a handful of counts. The chain recombines TRBV7-9 with TRBJ2-5; weak D call: TRBD1 (5 bases). The end of the DNA aligns better with TRBJ2-1, so the J call may be wrong. CDR3 length: 14 amino acids. The germline V gene has CDR1 SEHNR and CDR2 FQNEAQ (reference sequence). CDR3 coding DNA: TGTGCCAGCAGCTTAGAGGGGCCCGACAATGAGCAGTTCTTC. Its protein product is CASSLEGPDNEQFF.

The gene calls are TRBV6-5 and TRBJ1-1, with D possibly TRBD1 on 5 matching bases. CDR3 length: 15 residues. Germline assignment: CDR1 MNHEY and CDR2 SVGAGI. V lost 6 bases and J 1 base, leaving 15 bases between the germline ends. In nucleotides, the CDR3 is TGTGCCAGCAGCGCGACTGGGACGGGGAACACTGAAGCTTTCTTT. Protein: CASSATGTGNTEAFF.

Regarding this clonotype: One junction end disagrees with the germline gene, perhaps due to a read error. The CDR3 DNA reads TGTGCCAGCAGCCTGGAGACCAGCGGGAAGAGAGATGCGCAGTATTTT. This sequence encodes CASSLETSGKRDAQYF. The V call is TRBV12-3 or TRBV12-4, the J call TRBJ2-3, with 7 bases aligning to TRBD2. The CDR3 is 16 residues long.

Only a few counts were recorded for this clonotype. The junction does not match germline at one end; this may be a read error. The chain links TRBV7-2 to TRBJ2-5, with 14 nucleotides matching TRBD2. The germline V gene has CDR1 SGHTA and CDR2 FQGNSA. The CDR3 contains 14 residues. CDR3 nucleotide sequence: TGTGCCAGCAGCTTCGGACTAGCGGGGGGCCTCCAACACTTC. Its translation: CASSFGLAGGLQHF.

This clonotype has just a few counts. The chain joins TRBV20-1 to TRBJ2-7, with 12 bases lining up with TRBD2. Germline V gene sequence: CDR1 DFQATT, CDR2 SNEGSKA (reference sequence). The length of the CDR3 is 13 residues. The CDR3 DNA sequence: TGCGGGATGACTAGCGGGGGTTCCTACGAGCAGTACTTC. Translating gives CGMTSGGSYEQYF.

The rearrangement links TRBV28 to TRBJ2-3; D possibly matches TRBD1 or TRBD2 (5 bases each). Trimming stripped 3 bases from V and 0 bases from J, with 10 bases between. This CDR3 contains 15 residues. Per germline, CDR1 MDHEN and CDR2 SYDVKM. The CDR3 loop is CASSFGTASTDTQYF. The CDR3 DNA reads TGTGCCAGCAGTTTCGGGACGGCTAGCACAGATACGCAGTATTTT.

This clonotype showed up just a few times. CDR3 sequence (DNA): TGTGCCAGCAGCGTGGACAGGGCTAACTATGGCTACACCTTC. As protein: CASSVDRANYGYTF. The V gene is TRBV5-6, the J gene TRBJ1-2; TRBD1 aligns across 8 bases. The germline V gene encodes CDR1 SGHDT and CDR2 YYEEEE. V trimming: 4 bases; J trimming: 0 bases; junction bases outside the gene matches: 2. The CDR3 extends over 14 amino acids.

The chain recombines TRBV9 with TRBJ2-1, with D possibly being TRBD1 (5 bases). The CDR3 is 15 amino acids. Germline CDR1 and CDR2: SGDLS and YYNGEE. V shed 4 bases and J shed 3 bases, with 14 bases lying between them. CDR3 sequence: CASSPRQNYYNEQFF. CDR3 coding DNA: TGTGCCAGCAGCCCCCGACAGAACTACTACAATGAGCAGTTCTTC.

The J gene is TRBJ2-4, the V gene TRBV28; no reliable D call. Germline V CDR1 and CDR2: MDHEN, SYDVKM. Trimming cost V 5 bases and J 8 bases, with 7 bases left between them. This CDR3 is 11 amino acids long. CDR3 region: CASSDLYIQYF. The CDR3 DNA reads TGTGCCAGCAGTGACCTCTACATTCAGTACTTC.

The chain couples TRBV12-3 or TRBV12-4 to TRBJ2-7, with 9 nucleotides matching TRBD1. The junction had 15 bases not matched to a gene; V was cut back by 6 bases and J by 9 bases. The length of the CDR3 is 15 residues. DNA for the CDR3: TGTGCCAGCAGCTCACCGGGACAGGGAACATGCGTGCAGTACTTC. Translating it yields CASSSPGQGTCVQYF.

The chain combines TRBV29-1 with TRBJ2-1, with D hard to call. Germline CDR1 is SQVTM and CDR2 is ANQGSEA. V dropped 4 bases and J dropped 8 bases, with 24 bases sitting between them. This CDR3 is built from 16 residues. This chain's CDR3 is CSVVWSKLGQEDEQFF. The CDR3 DNA sequence: TGCAGCGTTGTCTGGAGCAAGCTCGGTCAGGAAGATGAGCAGTTCTTC.

This chain links TRBV15 with TRBJ2-1; D gene uncertain. Germline V CDR1 and CDR2: LNHNV, YYDKDF (reference sequence). The CDR3 consists of 13 residues. The V and J ends lost 3 bases and 7 bases respectively, with 10 bases between them. The CDR3 sequence is CATSRTTGNEQFF. The CDR3 DNA is TGTGCCACCAGCAGGACCACTGGTAATGAGCAGTTCTTC. The whole variable domain, filled in from reference TRBV15 and TRBJ2-1, reads DAMVIQNPRYQVTQFGKPVTLSCSQTLNHNVMYWYQQKSSQAPKLLFHYYDKDFNNEADTPDNFQSRRPNTSFCFLDIRSPGLGDTAMYLCATSRTTGNEQFFGPGTRLTVL.

The chain links TRBV10-3 to TRBJ2-7; D possibly uses TRBD1 or TRBD2 (5 bases each). The germline V and J ends were trimmed by 6 bases and 0 bases, with 12 bases remaining between them. Per the germline V gene, CDR1 is ENHRY and CDR2 is SYGVKD. This CDR3 region has 14 residues. CDR3 nucleotide sequence: TGTGCCATCAGGACCGGGACCAGCTCCTACGAGCAGTACTTC. This translates into CAIRTGTSSYEQYF.

The chain combines TRBV20-1 with TRBJ2-5, with TRBD2 identical over 12 bases. V lost 0 bases to trimming and J lost 5 bases; unmatched junction nucleotides: 13. Germline values: CDR1 DFQATT, CDR2 SNEGSKA (reference sequence). The CDR3 contains 18 residues. The CDR3: CSARDISWTSGVLETQYF. The DNA for the CDR3 is TGCAGTGCTAGAGATATCAGCTGGACTAGCGGGGTTTTGGAGACCCAGTACTTC.

The chain combines TRBV29-1 with TRBJ2-5; unclear D gene. The germline V gene has CDR1 SQVTM and CDR2 ANQGSEA. The CDR3 length is 13 residues. Between the trimmed V and J ends, which lost 5 bases and 0 bases, there was a span of 10 bases. CDR3 amino acids: CSVCRVYQETQYF. The CDR3 region has the DNA TGCAGCGTTTGCAGAGTGTACCAAGAGACCCAGTACTTC.

This clonotype showed up just a few times. The V gene is TRBV25-1, the J gene TRBJ1-2, with 9 bases fitting TRBD1. The CDR3 has 12 amino acids. CDR1 and CDR2 from the germline V gene are MGHDK and SYGVNS. The trim removed 9 bases at V and 6 bases at J, leaving 5 bases unmatched. The CDR3, as DNA: TGTGCCAGTCGAACAGGGGGCGATGGCTACACCTTC. Residues: CASRTGGDGYTF.

The gene calls are TRBV1 and TRBJ2-1; no DNA check was done on the table's D call, TRBD2. TRBV1 corresponds to a pseudogene. CDR3 size: 18 residues. CDR3 DNA: TGCACCAGCAGCCAAGATCTTGATAAAAAGCGGGGGGGCAATGAGCAGTTCTTC. Translating gives CTSSQDLDKKRGGNEQFF.

This clonotype was seen more than once but under ten times. J is TRBJ2-7 and V is TRBV29-1; perhaps TRBD1 as D (5 bases). Germline CDR1 is SQVTM and CDR2 is ANQGSEA. The V and J ends lost 7 bases and 4 bases respectively, with 20 bases between them. The CDR3 runs to 14 residues. The CDR3 protein is CSASTDTKPYEQYF. For the CDR3, the DNA is TGCAGCGCATCGACGGACACCAAACCATACGAGCAGTACTTC.

The V and J genes are TRBV5-1 and TRBJ1-4; 7 positions match TRBD1. This CDR3 has 18 amino acids. In germline, CDR1 is SGHRS, CDR2 YFSETQ. With 0 bases clipped from V and 2 bases from J, the junction kept 10 bases outside the gene matches. CDR3 in amino acids: CASSLGYRGLITNEKLFF. Written as DNA, the CDR3 is TGCGCCAGCAGCTTGGGATACAGGGGCTTGATTACTAATGAAAAACTGTTTTTT.

This clonotype was counted a few times. The gene calls are TRBV7-9 and TRBJ1-6; D remains ambiguous. Germline V gene data show CDR1 as SEHNR and CDR2 as FQNEAQ (reference sequence). The CDR3 totals 12 residues. The V and J ends lost 5 bases and 10 bases respectively, with 9 bases between them. The CDR3 DNA sequence: TGTGCCAGCAGCGATCAATACTCACCCCTCCACTTT. This encodes CASSDQYSPLHF.

In its sample, this clonotype was seen a few times. V is TRBV7-3 and J is TRBJ2-1; 10 bases align to TRBD2. Germline V CDR1 and CDR2: SGHTA, FQGTGA. This CDR3 comprises 17 residues. Trimming cost V 5 bases and J 6 bases; bases outside gene matches: 13. CDR3: CASSPSPKRGGPNEQFF. CDR3 in DNA: TGTGCCAGCAGCCCAAGCCCCAAGCGGGGGGGACCCAATGAGCAGTTCTTC.

The chain combines TRBV3-1 with TRBJ2-3; D might be TRBD1 (7 bases). Germline-derived CDR1 and CDR2 are LGHDT and YNNKEL (reference sequence). V was clipped by 3 bases and J by 4 bases, with 8 bases between them. This CDR3 has 13 amino acids. The chain's CDR3 is CASSHRGADTQYF. The CDR3 coding sequence is TGTGCCAGCAGCCACAGGGGGGCAGATACGCAGTATTTT.

This clonotype was seen a few times. The genes are TRBV7-2 and TRBJ2-5; D gene uncertain. Germline V gene data show CDR1 as SGHTA and CDR2 as FQGNSA. The V gene lost 3 bases and the J gene lost 5 bases, with 13 bases spanning the gap. The CDR3 contains 14 residues. CDR3 in DNA: TGTGCCAGCAGCTTGCCCCTATACGAGGAGACCCAGTACTTC. Residues: CASSLPLYEETQYF.

This clonotype has at least ten counts. The chain is built from TRBV29-1 and TRBJ1-3; D is uncertain. V was cut by 6 bases and J by 4 bases, with 13 bases left in between. The CDR3 loop spans 13 amino acids. Germline lookup yields CDR1 SQVTM and CDR2 ANQGSEA. The CDR3 region is CSVRRTGGNTIYF. In DNA, the CDR3 is TGCAGCGTGAGGAGGACCGGCGGAAACACCATATATTTT.

V gene TRBV15 combines with J gene TRBJ2-3, with 14 bases fitting TRBD2. The CDR3 is 19 residues long. With 1 base clipped from V and 2 bases from J, the junction kept 8 bases outside the gene matches. CDR1 and CDR2 (germline): LNHNV, YYDKDF (reference sequence). The CDR3 spells CATSRGLAGGPSPTDTQYF. The CDR3 nucleotides are TGTGCCACCAGCAGAGGACTAGCGGGGGGGCCGAGTCCCACAGATACGCAGTATTTT.

This clonotype was observed a single time. The chain recombines TRBV20-1 with TRBJ2-7; 11 nucleotides agree with TRBD2. V lost 5 bases and J lost 2; bases outside the gene matches: 14. Germline V gene sequence: CDR1 DFQATT, CDR2 SNEGSKA (reference sequence). The CDR3 totals 17 residues. CDR3 DNA: TGCAGTGCTTTGACCGGGACTAGCGGAGGTCCCACCTACGAGCAGTACTTC. This encodes CSALTGTSGGPTYEQYF.